This T cell receptor beta chain was sequenced during a study of OX40 agonist ivuxolimab in advanced cancers. At the level of the study: Earlier treatment with anti-PD-1, anti-PD-L1 or anti-CTLA-4 was permitted, and 35% to 45% had received some.

V lost 3 bases to trimming and J lost 6 bases, with 5 bases between them. The V gene's germline CDR1 is SNHLY and CDR2 FYNNEI. This CDR3 spans 11 amino acids. TCRdb keeps only in-frame clones here, not all; method: immunoSEQ multiplex PCR. The profile covers tens of thousands of clones, with 75% to 90% appearing a single time and approximately 10% taken by the ten largest. This receptor was obtained from an adult with an advanced solid tumor such as melanoma, head and neck, liver or kidney cancer. The material was CD4+ or CD8+ T cells sorted from blood, obtained in a trial of the OX40 agonist ivuxolimab. This chain uses TRBV2 with TRBJ1-2, with D unresolved. The DNA for the CDR3 is TGTGCCAGCAGTGATACAAATGGCTACACCTTC. The encoded protein is CASSDTNGYTF.